This is a list of T cell receptor beta chains from one sample in a study of technical replicates of blood from a few donors. Libraries were prepared by immunoSEQ multiplex PCR; TCRdb keeps only in-frame clonotypes and omits some of them. This sample has around 92,000 clones; 95% occur once, and the top ten carry around 0.21%. Sequencing was performed on T cells isolated from PBMCs. These receptors were collected from a human donor in good health. Both conserved end residues are part of each CDR3. Each record gives: J gene, V gene, clone size, D gene, CDR3 protein, CDR3 DNA. A D gene is named only where the DNA matches it firmly. Size is stated for part of the rows, as once, few or many counts, or as a class when the clone is expanded.

>TRBJ2-7|TRBV13|-|-
CASSLKQNTYEQYF
TGTGCCAGCAGCTTAAAACAGAATACCTACGAGCAGTACTTC
>TRBJ1-1|TRBV29-1|-|-
CSVASRMNTEAFF
TGCAGCGTTGCAAGCAGGATGAACACTGAAGCTTTCTTT
>TRBJ2-7|TRBV7-3|once|-
CASSLTGGVDNEQYF
TGTGCCAGCAGCTTAACAGGCGGGGTGGATAACGAGCAGTACTTC
>TRBJ2-1|TRBV7-9|-|-
CASGGEQFF
TGTGCCAGCGGGGGGGAGCAGTTCTTC
>TRBJ2-7|TRBV27|-|TRBD2
CASKKRELRYEQYF
TGTGCCAGCAAAAAGCGGGAGTTACGCTACGAGCAGTACTTC
>TRBJ1-1|TRBV29-1|-|-
CSGGDAPNTEAFF
TGCAGCGGGGGGGATGCACCGAACACTGAAGCTTTCTTT
>TRBJ1-2|TRBV7-2|-|TRBD1
CASSSYPPPGQNYGYTF
TGTGCCAGCAGCTCATACCCACCGCCGGGACAGAACTATGGCTACACCTTC
>TRBJ1-1|TRBV19|-|-
CASSAAAGAEAFF
TGTGCCAGTAGTGCGGCCGCGGGAGCTGAAGCTTTCTTT
>TRBJ2-2|TRBV28|-|TRBD2
CASSRTSGRPPGELFF
TGTGCCAGCAGTCGAACTAGCGGGAGGCCCCCCGGGGAGCTGTTTTTT
>TRBJ2-1|TRBV28|-|-
CASSFGEREQFF
TGTGCCAGCAGTTTCGGAGAGAGGGAGCAGTTCTTC
>TRBJ2-2|TRBV5-5|-|TRBD2
CASSLVPLAGGRGTGELFF
TGTGCCAGCAGCTTGGTTCCTCTAGCGGGGGGCCGGGGCACCGGGGAGCTGTTTTTT
>TRBJ2-3|TRBV9|-|-
CASSVEGAGTDTQYF
TGTGCCAGCAGCGTAGAAGGTGCGGGCACAGATACGCAGTATTTT
>TRBJ1-2|TRBV2|-|-
CASKGQGTYGYTF
TGTGCCAGCAAGGGGCAGGGAACGTATGGCTACACCTTC
>TRBJ1-5|TRBV4-1|-|TRBD1
CASSQETGVKGQPQHF
TGCGCCAGCAGCCAAGAAACAGGGGTAAAAGGTCAGCCCCAGCATTTT
>TRBJ1-4|TRBV7-9|-|-
CASSRPAFGAEKLFF
TGTGCCAGCAGCCGTCCGGCCTTTGGGGCCGAAAAACTGTTTTTT
>TRBJ2-1|TRBV5-1|-|-
CASSLQAGRNEQFF
TGCGCCAGCAGCTTACAGGCCGGACGCAATGAGCAGTTCTTC
>TRBJ2-7|TRBV6-1|-|TRBD1
CASRSRQGATYEQYF
TGTGCCAGCAGATCCAGACAGGGGGCCACCTACGAGCAGTACTTC
>TRBJ2-3|TRBV7-9|-|-
CASSPSAWRDPTDTQYF
TGTGCCAGCAGCCCCTCCGCCTGGCGGGATCCCACAGATACGCAGTATTTT
>TRBJ1-2|TRBV11-3|-|TRBD1
CASSLYRTGVGGYTF
TGTGCCAGCAGCTTATACAGGACAGGGGTAGGAGGCTACACCTTC